This T cell receptor beta chain is drawn from a study of blood T cell repertoires in COVID-19. Trimming removed 8 bases from V and 4 bases from J; junction bases left unmatched: 6. The CDR3 has 14 amino acids. Germline lookup yields CDR1 SNHLY and CDR2 FYNNEI. In the original analysis: Reference gene primers were amplified, and this amplification served to estimate nucleated cell counts. TCRdb's copy holds only in-frame clones and misses some; the assay was immunoSEQ multiplex PCR. V and J calls plus clone size are reproduced from that table; the DNA served to infer D and trimming. This table holds approximately 150,000 clones, 79% found once.

The sample consisted of PBMCs or T cells enriched from blood (not recorded which). This TCR derives from a woman aged 70-85 years in a cohort exposed to, infected with or recovered from COVID-19 (not recorded which). The V call is TRBV2, the J call TRBJ2-1; 9 bases are a match to TRBD2. CDR3 bases: TGTGCCAGCCGCCAGGGACTAGCTTACAATGAGCAGTTCTTC. This codes for CASRQGLAYNEQFF.